One sample yielded the 14 T cell receptor beta chains listed below, sequenced in a study of shared clonotypes between healthy human individuals. The method was immunoSEQ multiplex PCR; TCRdb's version includes in-frame clones alone and lacks a portion of them. Of a few million clones in the sample, approximately 94% were seen once. The sample taken for sequencing was naive CD4+ T cells sorted from blood. The subset is: CD45RA+ positively selected. The receptor set was obtained from a man younger than 35 in good health.

The J gene is TRBJ1-3, the V gene TRBV28; D unresolved. With 2 bases removed from V and 0 bases from J, the gap between germline ends came to 17 bases. The CDR3 spans 18 residues. Germline CDR1 MDHEN, CDR2 SYDVKM. The CDR3: CASSLDGWIATSGNTIYF. In nucleotides, the CDR3 is TGTGCCAGCAGTTTAGATGGTTGGATTGCTACCTCTGGAAACACCATATATTTT.

This chain joins TRBV28 and TRBJ2-7; 11 bases fit TRBD2. V shed 7 bases and J 0 bases; nucleotides not matched to a gene: 5. The germline gives CDR1 MDHEN, CDR2 SYDVKM. The CDR3 length is 15 residues. CDR3 sequence: CASTLLAGDSYEQYF. The DNA for the CDR3 is TGTGCCAGCACGTTACTAGCGGGGGACTCCTACGAGCAGTACTTC.

This chain uses TRBV5-1 with TRBJ2-2; TRBD1 agrees at 9 bases. The CDR3 extends over 17 amino acids. The junction had 12 bases not matched to a gene; V was cut back by 4 bases and J by 5 bases. Germline V CDR1 and CDR2: SGHRS, YFSETQ. CDR3: CASSPLEGTGKTGELFF. The CDR3 bases are TGCGCCAGCAGCCCTCTAGAGGGGACAGGGAAGACCGGGGAGCTGTTTTTT. Complete variable domain (other parts from reference TRBV5-1 and TRBJ2-2): KAGVTQTPRYLIKTRGQQVTLSCSPISGHRSVSWYQQTPGQGLQFLFEYFSETQRNKGNFPGRFSGRQFSNSRSEMNVSTLELGDSALYLCASSPLEGTGKTGELFFGEGSRLTVL.

The chain joins TRBV25-1 to TRBJ2-2; D is tentatively TRBD1 or TRBD2 (5 bases each). Germline lookup yields CDR1 MGHDK and CDR2 SYGVNS. The CDR3 has 14 residues. V was shortened by 6 bases and J by 0 bases, with 8 bases between the two germline ends. The CDR3 bases are TGTGCCAGCAGGGGGACGGCGAACACCGGGGAGCTGTTTTTT. Translation gives CASRGTANTGELFF.

Comment on this clone: The sample has other DNA sequences that encode this CDR3 too. The chain employs TRBV7-6 and TRBJ1-1; D might be TRBD1 (6 bases). This CDR3 is built from 12 residues. From germline, CDR1 is SGHVS and CDR2 FNYEAQ. V dropped 4 bases and J dropped 4 bases, with 7 bases sitting between them. CDR3 region: CASSSRGTEAFF. In DNA form, the CDR3 reads TGTGCCAGCAGCTCCAGGGGCACTGAAGCTTTCTTT.

In regard to this clone: This CDR3 is also generated by other DNA sequences in the sample. This chain uses TRBV2 with TRBJ1-1; TRBD1 matches 7 bases. J lost 0 bases, V lost 4 bases, and 2 bases had no gene match. The CDR3 consists of 14 residues. Germline-derived CDR1 and CDR2 are SNHLY and FYNNEI. The CDR3 DNA reads TGTGCCAGCAGTGGACAGGGCATGAACACTGAAGCTTTCTTT. As protein: CASSGQGMNTEAFF.

The chain joins TRBV11-2 to TRBJ1-1, with D possibly being TRBD1 (6 bases). Germline CDR1 SGHAT, CDR2 FQNNGV. CDR3 length: 15 residues. V dropped 6 bases and J dropped 5 bases, with 19 bases sitting between them. CDR3 DNA sequence: TGTGCCAGCAGTCACCTTGGGGGGGGCGAAACTGAAGCTTTCTTT. Translating gives CASSHLGGGETEAFF.

In the case of this clone: Other DNA sequences within the sample encode an identical CDR3. This rearrangement joins TRBV18 to TRBJ2-1, with D hard to call. V lost 2 bases and J 0 bases, leaving 5 bases between the germline ends. Germline V lookup: CDR1 KGHSH, CDR2 LQKENI. The CDR3 totals 14 residues. Here the CDR3 DNA reads TGTGCCAGCTCACCATCGAGCTCCTACAATGAGCAGTTCTTC. Translating it yields CASSPSSSYNEQFF.

This chain joins TRBV10-3 and TRBJ1-2; D is undetermined. Trimming stripped 8 bases from V and 4 bases from J, with 14 bases between. This CDR3 is 13 amino acids long. Germline V gene lookup returns CDR1 ENHRY and CDR2 SYGVKD. CDR3 nucleotides: TGTGCCATCTCTGGGAGGGAAACCTATGGCTACACCTTC. Its protein is CAISGRETYGYTF.

In regard to this clone: Other DNA sequences in this sample translate to the same CDR3. This chain links TRBV7-9 with TRBJ2-4; TRBD2 matches at 8 bases. CDR3 length: 13 amino acids. V was clipped by 1 base and J by 8 bases; unmatched bases: 1. The germline V gene encodes CDR1 SEHNR and CDR2 FQNEAQ (reference sequence). The chain's CDR3 is CASSLVGGDIQYF. CDR3 nucleotides: TGTGCCAGCAGCTTAGTCGGGGGGGACATTCAGTACTTC.

The chain links TRBV10-3 to TRBJ2-2, with D possibly matching TRBD1 (6 bases). This CDR3 contains 16 residues. V was clipped by 3 bases and J by 3 bases, with 14 bases between them. Germline values: CDR1 ENHRY, CDR2 SYGVKD. CDR3 sequence (DNA): TGTGCCATCAGTGATAGTGTGGGGGCGGACACCGGGGAGCTGTTTTTT. Translation gives CAISDSVGADTGELFF.

J is TRBJ2-7 and V is TRBV5-1; TRBD1 might be the D (5 bases). Between the trimmed V and J ends, which lost 2 bases and 3 bases, there was a span of 12 bases. CDR3 size: 14 residues. The V gene's germline CDR1 is SGHRS and CDR2 YFSETQ. This chain's CDR3 is CASSLDSFNYEQYF. The CDR3 nucleotides are TGCGCCAGCAGCTTAGACAGTTTTAACTACGAGCAGTACTTC.

Remarks on this clone: The same CDR3 arises from other DNA sequences in this sample as well. CDR3 sequence reads: CASSQESGYEQYF. CDR3 DNA: TGCGCCAGCAGCCAAGAGTCCGGCTACGAGCAGTACTTC. The chain combines TRBV4-3 with TRBJ2-7; D is uncertain. Per germline, CDR1 LGHNA and CDR2 YSLEER. The V end was cut by 0 bases, the J end by 3 bases, with 6 bases between. The CDR3 covers 13 residues.

The rearrangement joins TRBV19 to TRBJ2-3; 10 bases are shared with TRBD2. Germline loops: CDR1 LNHDA, CDR2 SQIVND (reference sequence). The CDR3 length is 16 residues. J lost 1 base, V lost 4 bases, and 5 bases had no gene match. In DNA, the CDR3 is TGTGCCAGTAGTACCCTCGGACTAGCGGGCACAGATACGCAGTATTTT. Amino acids: CASSTLGLAGTDTQYF.